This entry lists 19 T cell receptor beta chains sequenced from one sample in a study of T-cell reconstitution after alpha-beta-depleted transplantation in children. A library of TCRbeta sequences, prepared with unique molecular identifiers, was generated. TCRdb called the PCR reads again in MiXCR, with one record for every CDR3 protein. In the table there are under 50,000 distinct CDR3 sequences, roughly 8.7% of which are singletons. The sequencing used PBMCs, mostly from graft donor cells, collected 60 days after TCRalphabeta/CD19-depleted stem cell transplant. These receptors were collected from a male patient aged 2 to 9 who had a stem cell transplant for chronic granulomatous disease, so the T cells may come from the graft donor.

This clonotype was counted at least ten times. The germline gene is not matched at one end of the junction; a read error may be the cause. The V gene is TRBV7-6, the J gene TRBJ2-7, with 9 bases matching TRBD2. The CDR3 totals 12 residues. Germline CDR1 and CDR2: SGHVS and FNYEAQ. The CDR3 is CASSSLAGELQF. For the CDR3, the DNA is TGTGCCAGCAGCTCCTTAGCGGGAGAACTTCAGTTC.

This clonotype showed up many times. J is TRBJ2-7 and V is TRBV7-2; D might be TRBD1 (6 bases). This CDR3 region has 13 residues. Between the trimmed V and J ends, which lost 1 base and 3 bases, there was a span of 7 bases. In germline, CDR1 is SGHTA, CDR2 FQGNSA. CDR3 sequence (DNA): TGTGCCAGCAGCTTAGAGGACAGCTACGAGCAGTACTTC. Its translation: CASSLEDSYEQYF.

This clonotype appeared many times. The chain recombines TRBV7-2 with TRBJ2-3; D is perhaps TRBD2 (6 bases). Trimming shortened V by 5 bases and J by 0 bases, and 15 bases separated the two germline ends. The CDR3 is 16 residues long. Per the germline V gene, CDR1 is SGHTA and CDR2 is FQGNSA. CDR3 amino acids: CASSRNWGLSTDTQYF. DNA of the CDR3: TGTGCCAGCAGCCGTAACTGGGGACTTAGCACAGATACGCAGTATTTT.

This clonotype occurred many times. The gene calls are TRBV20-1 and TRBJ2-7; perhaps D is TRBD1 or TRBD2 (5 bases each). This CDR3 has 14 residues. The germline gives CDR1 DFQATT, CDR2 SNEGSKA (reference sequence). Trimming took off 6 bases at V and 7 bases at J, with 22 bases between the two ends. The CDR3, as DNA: TGCAGTGCCCTTGTCGACGGGACCCTAAGGGAGCAGTACTTC. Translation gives CSALVDGTLREQYF.

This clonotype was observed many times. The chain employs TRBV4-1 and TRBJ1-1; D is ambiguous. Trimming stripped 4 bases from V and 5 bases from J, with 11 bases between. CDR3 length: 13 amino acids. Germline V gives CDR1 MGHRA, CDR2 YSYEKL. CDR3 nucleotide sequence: TGCGCCAGCAGCCGATACGGCGAGACTGAAGCTTTCTTT. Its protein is CASSRYGETEAFF.

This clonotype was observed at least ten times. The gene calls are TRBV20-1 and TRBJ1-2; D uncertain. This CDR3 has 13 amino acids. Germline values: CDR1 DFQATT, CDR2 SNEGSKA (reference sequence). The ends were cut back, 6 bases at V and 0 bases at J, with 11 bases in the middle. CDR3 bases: TGCAGTGCCTCGGACCTAGCTAACTATGGCTACACCTTC. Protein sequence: CSASDLANYGYTF.

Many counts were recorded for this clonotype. The CDR3 loop is CSATPMEGEAPNEQFF. In DNA, the CDR3 is TGCAGTGCTACCCCCATGGAGGGGGAGGCCCCCAATGAGCAGTTCTTC. The chain employs TRBV20-1 and TRBJ2-1; D may match TRBD1 or TRBD2 (6 bases each). Germline values: CDR1 DFQATT, CDR2 SNEGSKA (reference sequence). Between the trimmed V and J ends, which lost 4 bases and 6 bases, there was a span of 22 bases. CDR3 size: 16 residues.

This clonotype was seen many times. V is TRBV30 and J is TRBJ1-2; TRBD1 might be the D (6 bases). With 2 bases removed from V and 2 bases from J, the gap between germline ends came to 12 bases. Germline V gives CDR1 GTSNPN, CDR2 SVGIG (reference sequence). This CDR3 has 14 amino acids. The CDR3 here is CAWSWQDRNYGYTF. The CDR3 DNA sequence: TGTGCCTGGAGTTGGCAGGACAGAAACTATGGCTACACCTTC. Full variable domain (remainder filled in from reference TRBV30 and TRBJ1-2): SQTIHQWPATLVQPVGSPLSLECTVEGTSNPNLYWYRQAAGRGLQLLFYSVGIGQISSEVPQNLSASRPQDRQFILSSKKLLLSDSGFYLCAWSWQDRNYGYTFGSGTRLTVV.

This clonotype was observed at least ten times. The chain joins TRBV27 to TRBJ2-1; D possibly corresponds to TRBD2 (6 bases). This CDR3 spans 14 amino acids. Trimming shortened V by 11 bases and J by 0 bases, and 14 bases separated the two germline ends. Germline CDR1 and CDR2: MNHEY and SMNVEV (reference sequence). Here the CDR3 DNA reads TGTGCCGTTAAGCGGGTTAGCTCCTACAATGAGCAGTTCTTC. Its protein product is CAVKRVSSYNEQFF.

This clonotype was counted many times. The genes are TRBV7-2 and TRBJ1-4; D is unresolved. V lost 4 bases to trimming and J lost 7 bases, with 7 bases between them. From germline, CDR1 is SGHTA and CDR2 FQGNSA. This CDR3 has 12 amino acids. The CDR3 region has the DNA TGTGCCAGCAGCTGGGGAGGTGAAAAACTGTTTTTT. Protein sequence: CASSWGGEKLFF.

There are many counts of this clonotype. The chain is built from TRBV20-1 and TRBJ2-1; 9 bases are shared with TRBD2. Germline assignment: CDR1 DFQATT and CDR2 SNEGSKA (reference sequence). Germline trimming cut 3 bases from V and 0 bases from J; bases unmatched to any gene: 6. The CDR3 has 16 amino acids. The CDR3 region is CSARLREGGSYNEQFF. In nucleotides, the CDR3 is TGCAGTGCTAGGTTGCGGGAGGGCGGCTCCTACAATGAGCAGTTCTTC.

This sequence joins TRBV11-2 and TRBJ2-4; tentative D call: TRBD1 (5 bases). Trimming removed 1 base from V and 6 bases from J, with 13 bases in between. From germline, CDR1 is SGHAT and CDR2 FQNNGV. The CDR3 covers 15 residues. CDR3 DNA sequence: TGTGCCAGCAGCTTAGTAGGCACAGGATCAAACATTCAGTACTTC. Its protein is CASSLVGTGSNIQYF.

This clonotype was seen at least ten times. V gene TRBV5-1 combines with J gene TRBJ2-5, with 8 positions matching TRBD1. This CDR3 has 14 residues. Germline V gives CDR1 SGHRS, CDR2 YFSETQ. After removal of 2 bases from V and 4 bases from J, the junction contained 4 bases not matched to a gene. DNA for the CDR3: TGCGCCAGCAGCTTCCCCGGGACAGGAGAGACCCAGTACTTC. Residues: CASSFPGTGETQYF.

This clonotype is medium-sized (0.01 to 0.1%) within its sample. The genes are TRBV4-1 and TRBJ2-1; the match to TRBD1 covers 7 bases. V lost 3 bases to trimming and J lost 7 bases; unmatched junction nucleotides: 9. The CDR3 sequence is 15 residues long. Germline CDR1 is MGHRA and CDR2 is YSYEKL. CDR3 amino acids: CASSQIGTARNEQFF. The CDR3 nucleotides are TGCGCCAGCAGCCAGATTGGGACAGCTCGGAATGAGCAGTTCTTC.

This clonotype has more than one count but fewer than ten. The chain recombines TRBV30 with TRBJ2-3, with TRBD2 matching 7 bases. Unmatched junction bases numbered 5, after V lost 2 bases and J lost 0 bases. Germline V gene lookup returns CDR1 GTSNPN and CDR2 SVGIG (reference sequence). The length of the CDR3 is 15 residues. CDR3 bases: TGTGCCTGGAGTCCTAGCGGTTCTAGCACAGATACGCAGTATTTT. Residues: CAWSPSGSSTDTQYF.

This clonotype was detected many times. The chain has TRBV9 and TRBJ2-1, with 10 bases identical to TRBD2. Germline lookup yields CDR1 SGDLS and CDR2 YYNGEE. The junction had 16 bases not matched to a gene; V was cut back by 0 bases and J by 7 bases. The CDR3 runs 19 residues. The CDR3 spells CASSVATVRGLALRNEQFF. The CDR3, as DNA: TGTGCCAGCAGCGTAGCTACCGTGAGGGGACTAGCGCTAAGGAATGAGCAGTTCTTC.

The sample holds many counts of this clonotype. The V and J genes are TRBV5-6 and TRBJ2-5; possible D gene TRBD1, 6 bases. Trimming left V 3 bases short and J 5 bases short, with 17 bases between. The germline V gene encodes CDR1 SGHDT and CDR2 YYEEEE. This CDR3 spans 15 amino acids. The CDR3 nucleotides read TGTGCCAGCAGCTCCCCAACAGGGATGCGGGAGACCCAGTACTTC. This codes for CASSSPTGMRETQYF.

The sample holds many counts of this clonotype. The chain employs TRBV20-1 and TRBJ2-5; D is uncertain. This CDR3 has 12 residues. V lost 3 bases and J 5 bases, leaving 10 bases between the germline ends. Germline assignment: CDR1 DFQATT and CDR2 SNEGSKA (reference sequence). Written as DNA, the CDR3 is TGCAGTGCTAGGGCTTTGAGGGAGACCCAGTACTTC. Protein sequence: CSARALRETQYF.

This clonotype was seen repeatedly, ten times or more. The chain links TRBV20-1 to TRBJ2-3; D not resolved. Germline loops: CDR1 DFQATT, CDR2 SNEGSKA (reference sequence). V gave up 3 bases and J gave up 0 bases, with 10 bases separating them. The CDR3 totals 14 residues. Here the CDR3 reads CSASFPSSTDTQYF. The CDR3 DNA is TGCAGTGCTAGTTTCCCGTCTAGCACAGATACGCAGTATTTT.